This record looks at one TCR beta chain sequence and its context. Some clones are missing from TCRdb's copy, which holds only in-frame ones; the method was immunoSEQ multiplex PCR. The data hold about 19,000 clones, with about 82% observed a single time. The treatment denotes: preoperative locoregional IRX-2 cytokine immunotherapy. Preoperative locoregional IRX-2 cytokine immunotherapy was tested in the phase Ib source study. CDR1 and CDR2 (germline): SGHNT, YENEEA. Trimming removed 5 bases at V and 1 base at J, with 13 bases between. The CDR3 spans 15 residues. The data derive from a study of preoperative IRX-2 immunotherapy in early breast cancer.

This clonotype was obtained from a human donor with breast cancer. Sequencing used lymph node tissue, obtained after IRX-2 immunotherapy. The chain uses TRBV11-3 and TRBJ2-3, with D possibly being TRBD1 or TRBD2 (6 bases each). Here the CDR3 DNA reads TGTGCCAGCAGCCTGGGGGGACACCGCACAGATACGCAGTATTTT. As protein: CASSLGGHRTDTQYF. The variable domain in full, with the rest retrieved from reference TRBV11-3 and TRBJ2-3, is EAGVVQSPRYKIIEKKQPVAFWCNPISGHNTLYWYLQNLGQGPELLIRYENEEAVDDSQLPKDRFSAERLKGVDSTLKIQPAELGDSAVYLCASSLGGHRTDTQYFGPGTRLTVL.